This T cell receptor beta chain emerged from a study of cytomegalovirus exposure and HLA in healthy donors. V dropped 4 bases and J dropped 4; count of bases not matched to a gene: 3. From germline, CDR1 is MNHEY and CDR2 SMNVEV (reference sequence). The CDR3 runs 15 residues. The PCR ran on 60 Vbeta and 13 Jbeta primers. Here immunoSEQ multiplex PCR was the method, and the copy in TCRdb shows in-frame clones only, minus some. The sample lists over 70,000 clones, about 74% occurring once. This TCR was sampled from a human donor in good health. Material for sequencing was PBMCs. The rearrangement uses TRBV27 and TRBJ2-1; 11 nucleotides line up with TRBD2. The chain's CDR3 is CASSSPSGRYNEQFF. For the CDR3, the DNA is TGTGCCAGCAGTTCCCCTAGCGGGAGGTACAATGAGCAGTTCTTC.